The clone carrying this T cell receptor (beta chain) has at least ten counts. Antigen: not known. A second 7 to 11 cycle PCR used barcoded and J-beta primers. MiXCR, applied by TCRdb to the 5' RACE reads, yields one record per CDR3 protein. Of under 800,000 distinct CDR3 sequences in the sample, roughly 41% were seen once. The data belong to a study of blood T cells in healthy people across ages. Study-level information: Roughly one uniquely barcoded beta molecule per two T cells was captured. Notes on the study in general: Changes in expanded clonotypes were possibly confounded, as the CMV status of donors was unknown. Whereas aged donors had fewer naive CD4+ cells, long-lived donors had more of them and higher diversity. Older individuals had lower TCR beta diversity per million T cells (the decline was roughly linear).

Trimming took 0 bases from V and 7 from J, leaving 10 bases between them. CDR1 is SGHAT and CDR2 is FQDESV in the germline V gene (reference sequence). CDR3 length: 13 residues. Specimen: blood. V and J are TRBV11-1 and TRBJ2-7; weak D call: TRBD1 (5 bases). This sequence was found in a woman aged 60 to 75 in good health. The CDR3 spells CASSLARQGEQYF. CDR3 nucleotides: TGTGCCAGCAGCTTAGCGCGGCAGGGAGAGCAGTACTTC.